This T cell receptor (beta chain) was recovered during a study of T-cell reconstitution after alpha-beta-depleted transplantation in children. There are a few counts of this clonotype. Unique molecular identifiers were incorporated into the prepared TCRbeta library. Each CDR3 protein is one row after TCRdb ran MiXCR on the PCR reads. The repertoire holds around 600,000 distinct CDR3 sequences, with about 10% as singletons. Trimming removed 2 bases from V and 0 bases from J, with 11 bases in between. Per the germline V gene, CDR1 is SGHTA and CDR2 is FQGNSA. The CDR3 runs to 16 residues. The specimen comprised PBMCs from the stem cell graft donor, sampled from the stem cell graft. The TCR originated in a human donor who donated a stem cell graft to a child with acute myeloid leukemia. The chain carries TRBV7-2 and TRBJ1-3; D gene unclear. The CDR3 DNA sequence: TGTGCCAGCAGCTTATGGACGGCTTACTCTGGAAACACCATATATTTT. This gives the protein CASSLWTAYSGNTIYF.